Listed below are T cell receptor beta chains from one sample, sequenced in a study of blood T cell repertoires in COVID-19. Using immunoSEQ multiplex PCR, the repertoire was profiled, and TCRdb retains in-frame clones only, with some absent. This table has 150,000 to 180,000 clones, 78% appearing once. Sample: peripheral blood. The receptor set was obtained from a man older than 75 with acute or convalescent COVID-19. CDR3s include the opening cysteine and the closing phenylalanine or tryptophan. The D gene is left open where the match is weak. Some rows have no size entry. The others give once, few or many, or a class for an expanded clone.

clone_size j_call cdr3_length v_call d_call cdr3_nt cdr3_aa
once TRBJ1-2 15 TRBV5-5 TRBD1 TGTGCCAGCAGCCTAGCAAACAGGGGGGCCTATGGCTACACCTTC CASSLANRGAYGYTF
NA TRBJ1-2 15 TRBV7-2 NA TGTGCCAGCAGCTTAGACCCGACAGCCGTCCGAGGCTACACCTTC CASSLDPTAVRGYTF
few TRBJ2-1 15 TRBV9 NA TGTGCCAGCTCCAGGGTCTTGGACCGAGGCAATGAGCAGTTCTTC CASSRVLDRGNEQFF
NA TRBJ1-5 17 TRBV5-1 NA TGCGCCAGCAGCTTGGACTCCCCCAATGCTGGCAATCAGCCCCAGCATTTT CASSLDSPNAGNQPQHF
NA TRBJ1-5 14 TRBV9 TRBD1 TGTGCCAGCAGCGCCACAGGGGACAATCAGCCCCAGCATTTT CASSATGDNQPQHF
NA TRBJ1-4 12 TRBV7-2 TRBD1 TGTGCCAGCAGCTCCGTCGGACAGGGCCCTATTTTT CASSSVGQGPIF
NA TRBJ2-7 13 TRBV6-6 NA TGTGCCAGCAGCCCCCAGGGACAACAGGAGCAGTACTTC CASSPQGQQEQYF
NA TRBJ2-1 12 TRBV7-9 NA TGTGCCAGCAGCTCATTGGCCCATGAGCAGTTCTTC CASSSLAHEQFF
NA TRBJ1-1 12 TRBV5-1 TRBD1 TGCGCCAGCACGGGACAGTTTTTTGAAGCTTTCTTT CASTGQFFEAFF
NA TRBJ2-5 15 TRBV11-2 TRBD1 TGTGCCAGCAGCCGACCGGGACAGACGATAGAGACCCAGTACTTC CASSRPGQTIETQYF
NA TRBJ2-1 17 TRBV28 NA TGTGCCAGCCTTACGGACAGTGGAATAATGGGATACAATGAGCAGTTCTTC CASLTDSGIMGYNEQFF
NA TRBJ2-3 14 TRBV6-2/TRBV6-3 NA TGTGCCAGCAGCCCCCGACTCGGAGGTGATACGCAGTATTTT CASSPRLGGDTQYF
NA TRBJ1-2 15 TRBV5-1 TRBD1 TGCGCCAGCAGCCCCACGGGACAGCTAAACTATGGCTACACCTTC CASSPTGQLNYGYTF
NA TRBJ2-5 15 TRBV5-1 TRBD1 TGCGCCAGCAGCTTGAGAACAGGGGGCGGGGAGACCCAGTACTTC CASSLRTGGGETQYF
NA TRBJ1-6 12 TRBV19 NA TGTGCCAGTAGTATGGCCCTCTCACCCCTCCACTTT CASSMALSPLHF
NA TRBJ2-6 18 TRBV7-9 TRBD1 TGTGCCAGCAGTAAGTGGAGACAGGGAAATTATGGGGCCAACGTCCTGACTTTC CASSKWRQGNYGANVLTF
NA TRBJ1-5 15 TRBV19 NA TGTGCCAGTAGTAAATCGACAGCTAGCAATCAGCCCCAGCATTTT CASSKSTASNQPQHF
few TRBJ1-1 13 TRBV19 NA TGTGCCAGTAGTATAGGCCAGGCGGGAAGTGCTTTCTTT CASSIGQAGSAFF
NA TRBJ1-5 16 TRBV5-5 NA TGTGCCAGCAGCTTACTAGGGGGGGATGGCAATCAGCCCCAGCATTTT CASSLLGGDGNQPQHF
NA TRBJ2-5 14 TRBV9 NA TGTGCCAGCTCTACAACGGAGATACAAGAGACCCAGTACTTC CASSTTEIQETQYF
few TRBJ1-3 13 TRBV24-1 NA TGTGCCAACCAGGAGGGCGCTGGAAACACCATATATTTT CANQEGAGNTIYF
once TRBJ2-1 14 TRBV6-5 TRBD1 TGTGCCAGCAGGGGGACAGGATGGTACAATGAGCAGTTCTTC CASRGTGWYNEQFF
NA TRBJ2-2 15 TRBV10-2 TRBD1 TGCGCCAGCAGTGAGAACAGGGGGCATCCCGGGGAGCTGTTTTTT CASSENRGHPGELFF